A single sample is the source of the 18 T cell receptor beta chains below, sequenced in a study of T-cell reconstitution after alpha-beta-depleted transplantation in children. Molecular barcoding with unique molecular identifiers was used for the TCRbeta library. TCRdb itself ran the PCR reads through MiXCR, one entry per CDR3 protein. This repertoire shows around 500,000 distinct CDR3 sequences, roughly 24% found once; its top ten account for 13% to 15%. Sequencing used PBMCs, mostly from graft donor cells, obtained 360 days after TCRalphabeta/CD19-depleted stem cell transplant. Receptors were obtained from a boy under two years old who had a stem cell transplant for acute myeloid leukemia, so the T cells may come from the graft donor.

This clonotype was counted a few times. V is TRBV27 and J is TRBJ1-5; D gene unclear. V lost 4 bases and J 3 bases, leaving 7 bases between the germline ends. The germline V gene encodes CDR1 MNHEY and CDR2 SMNVEV (reference sequence). The CDR3 has 13 residues. The CDR3: CASSWALNQPQHF. The CDR3 nucleotides read TGTGCCAGCAGTTGGGCCCTCAATCAGCCCCAGCATTTT.

The sample holds a few counts of this clonotype. The CDR3 region has the DNA TGTGCCAGCCCAATCAGGGTTGCCAAAAACATTCAGTACTTC. This sequence encodes CASPIRVAKNIQYF. The chain carries TRBV27 and TRBJ2-4; D possibly corresponds to TRBD1 (5 bases). This CDR3 is built from 14 residues. Germline V gene lookup returns CDR1 MNHEY and CDR2 SMNVEV (reference sequence). With 8 bases removed from V and 1 base from J, the gap between germline ends came to 12 bases.

The sample holds a few counts of this clonotype. The chain joins TRBV12-3 or TRBV12-4 to TRBJ2-7; tentative D call: TRBD1 (6 bases). The CDR3 loop spans 15 amino acids. V was pared by 6 bases and J by 4 bases, with 19 bases between. The CDR3 nucleotides read TGTGCCAGCAGCGACCCGAGCAGGGGAAGTTACGAGCAGTACTTC. Translated, it gives CASSDPSRGSYEQYF.

This clonotype was seen a few times. The rearrangement joins TRBV12-3 or TRBV12-4 to TRBJ2-7, with D perhaps matching TRBD1 (6 bases). The length of the CDR3 is 16 residues. Deletions cut 4 bases from V and 3 bases from J, with 19 bases between. DNA for the CDR3: TGTGCCAGCAGTTCTTCTCACGGGACATCTAACTACGAGCAGTACTTC. Translated, it gives CASSSSHGTSNYEQYF.

The chain recombines TRBV15 with TRBJ1-1; D is possibly TRBD1 (5 bases). Trimming took off 1 base at V and 3 bases at J, with 15 bases between the two ends. The CDR3 loop spans 16 amino acids. The germline CDR1 and CDR2 sequences are LNHNV and YYDKDF (reference sequence). The CDR3 protein is CATSRGGRQGYTEAFF. Written as DNA, the CDR3 is TGTGCCACCAGCAGAGGGGGTAGGCAGGGTTACACTGAAGCTTTCTTT.

This clonotype was observed many times. The chain is built from TRBV7-2 and TRBJ2-1; D gene uncertain. V lost 6 bases and J lost 0, with 9 bases in between. This CDR3 is built from 14 residues. CDR1 SGHTA and CDR2 FQGNSA come from the germline V gene. The CDR3 DNA reads as TGTGCCAGCAGTTTGGTGGGCTCCTACAATGAGCAGTTCTTC. It codes for CASSLVGSYNEQFF.

This clonotype was recorded at least ten times. V usage is TRBV11-3 and J usage is TRBJ2-1; no definite D call. V lost 1 base and J 0 bases, leaving 7 bases between the germline ends. CDR1 and CDR2 from the germline V gene are SGHNT and YENEEA. There are 15 residues in the CDR3. CDR3 residues: CASSLAASSYNEQFF. In nucleotides, the CDR3 is TGTGCCAGCAGCTTAGCCGCGAGCTCCTACAATGAGCAGTTCTTC.

The gene calls are TRBV6-2 or TRBV6-3 and TRBJ2-3; 8 positions agree with TRBD2. With V trimmed by 8 bases and J by 4 bases, 8 bases remained unmatched. There are 14 residues in the CDR3. Germline lookup yields CDR1 MNHEY and CDR2 SVGEGT. Here the CDR3 reads CASGTGGRADTQYF. The CDR3 nucleotides read TGTGCCAGCGGTACGGGGGGGCGTGCAGATACGCAGTATTTT.

This rearrangement joins TRBV18 to TRBJ2-5, with unresolved D. Germline CDR1 reads KGHSH; CDR2 reads LQKENI. CDR3 length equals 13 residues. V was shortened by 4 bases and J by 2 bases, with 8 bases between the two germline ends. The CDR3 sequence is CASSRALQETQYF. The CDR3 DNA is TGTGCCAGCTCACGTGCACTACAAGAGACCCAGTACTTC.

This clonotype was detected a few times. The chain combines TRBV20-1 with TRBJ1-6; 7 nucleotides match TRBD1. V dropped 6 bases and J dropped 7; count of bases not matched to a gene: 6. The CDR3 sequence is 13 residues long. The V gene's germline CDR1 is DFQATT and CDR2 SNEGSKA (reference sequence). DNA for the CDR3: TGCAGTGCCCAGGGACAGCCAAATTCACCCCTCCACTTT. Amino acids: CSAQGQPNSPLHF.

There are many counts of this clonotype. J is TRBJ2-3 and V is TRBV12-3 or TRBV12-4; weak D call: TRBD1 (6 bases). Trimming cost V 2 bases and J 0 bases, with 12 bases left between them. The CDR3 spans 16 residues. The CDR3 protein is CASSLKGTTSTDTQYF. CDR3 DNA: TGTGCCAGCAGTTTAAAGGGGACAACTAGCACAGATACGCAGTATTTT.

This clonotype was picked up many times. The chain employs TRBV11-2 and TRBJ2-7; no reliable D call. From germline, CDR1 is SGHAT and CDR2 FQNNGV. CDR3 length: 14 residues. V was pared by 4 bases and J by 4 bases, with 14 bases between. As DNA, the CDR3 is TGTGCCAGCAGCTCGCCGGGCCTAAATTACGAGCAGTACTTC. Amino acid sequence: CASSSPGLNYEQYF.

This chain joins TRBV28 and TRBJ2-7, with D maybe TRBD2 (6 bases). The germline V gene encodes CDR1 MDHEN and CDR2 SYDVKM. V was pared by 5 bases and J by 0 bases, with 17 bases between. CDR3 length equals 16 residues. CDR3 region: CASSAPGLRSSYEQYV. DNA of the CDR3: TGTGCCAGCAGTGCCCCGGGACTGAGGAGCTCCTACGAGCAGTACGTC.

At least ten counts were recorded for this clonotype. CDR3 nucleotide sequence: TGTGCCAGCAGTTACTCGGTTGGCACAGATACGCAGTATTTT. It is translated as CASSYSVGTDTQYF. This chain joins TRBV6-5 and TRBJ2-3; no firm D call. Trimming cost V 0 bases and J 1 base, with 5 bases left between them. CDR1 and CDR2 (germline): MNHEY, SVGAGI. The length of the CDR3 is 14 residues.

This clonotype was detected many times. The V call is TRBV7-2, the J call TRBJ2-3; tentative D call: TRBD2 (5 bases). The CDR3 loop spans 13 amino acids. Trimming took 3 bases from V and 6 from J, leaving 10 bases between them. Germline V CDR1 and CDR2: SGHTA, FQGNSA. The CDR3 DNA is TGTGCCAGCAGCTTCCGAGGGCGGGATACGCAGTATTTT. Its translation: CASSFRGRDTQYF.

This clonotype was detected a few times. The chain has TRBV6-5 and TRBJ2-6; no firm D call. Germline lookup yields CDR1 MNHEY and CDR2 SVGAGI. Trimming stripped 2 bases from V and 1 base from J, with 3 bases between. This CDR3 contains 14 residues. The CDR3 sequence is CASSYGSGANVLTF. Here the CDR3 DNA reads TGTGCCAGCAGTTACGGATCTGGGGCCAACGTCCTGACTTTC.

This clonotype was found once. The chain is built from TRBV7-2 and TRBJ2-5, with TRBD2 matching 9 bases. Germline V gene sequence: CDR1 SGHTA, CDR2 FQGNSA. V gave up 0 bases and J gave up 4 bases; unmatched junction bases: 3. The CDR3 is made up of 15 amino acids. CDR3 nucleotides: TGTGCCAGCAGCTTAGCGGCGGGGGGGGCAGAGACCCAGTACTTC. Translated: CASSLAAGGAETQYF.

V is TRBV12-3 or TRBV12-4 and J is TRBJ2-7; 14 nucleotides match TRBD2. This CDR3 is 16 amino acids long. V shed 4 bases and J 0 bases; nucleotides not matched to a gene: 2. CDR3 protein: CASSSGLAGDSYEQYF. In DNA, the CDR3 is TGTGCCAGCAGTTCGGGACTAGCGGGGGACTCCTACGAGCAGTACTTC.